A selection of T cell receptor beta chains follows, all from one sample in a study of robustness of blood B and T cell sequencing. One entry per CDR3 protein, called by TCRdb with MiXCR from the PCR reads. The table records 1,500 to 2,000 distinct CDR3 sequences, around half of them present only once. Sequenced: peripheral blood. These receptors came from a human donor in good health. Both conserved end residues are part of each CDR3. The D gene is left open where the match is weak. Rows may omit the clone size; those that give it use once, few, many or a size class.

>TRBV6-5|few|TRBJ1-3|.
CASSYGPPSSGNTIYF
TGTGCCAGCAGTTACGGGCCCCCGAGCTCTGGAAACACCATATATTTT
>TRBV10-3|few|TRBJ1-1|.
CAISLGGVDTEAFF
TGTGCCATCAGTTTAGGCGGGGTCGACACTGAAGCTTTCTTT
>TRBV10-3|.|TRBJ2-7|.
CAISDVYEQYF
TGTGCCATCAGTGATGTCTACGAGCAGTACTTC
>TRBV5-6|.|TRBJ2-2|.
CASSFNSGELFF
TGTGCCAGCAGCTTTAATTCCGGGGAGCTGTTTTTT
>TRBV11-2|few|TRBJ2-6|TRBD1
CASSYPTGKGPGANVLTF
TGTGCCAGCAGCTACCCGACAGGGAAGGGCCCTGGGGCCAACGTCCTGACTTTC
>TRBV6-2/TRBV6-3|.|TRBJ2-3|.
CASSYRRGEVDTQYF
TGTGCCAGCAGTTACCGCAGGGGTGAGGTAGATACGCAGTATTTT
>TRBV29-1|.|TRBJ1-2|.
CSVEKEYRASWVNGYTF
TGCAGCGTTGAAAAAGAGTACAGGGCCTCGTGGGTTAATGGCTACACCTTC
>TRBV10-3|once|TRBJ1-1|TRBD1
CAISGGTGFTNTEAFF
TGTGCCATCAGTGGGGGGACAGGGTTCACGAACACTGAAGCTTTCTTT
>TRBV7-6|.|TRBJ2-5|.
CASSLVHGETQYF
TGTGCCAGCAGCTTAGTACACGGTGAGACCCAGTACTTC
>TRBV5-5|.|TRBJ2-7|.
CASSPTGGRAYEQYF
TGTGCCAGCAGCCCCACTGGGGGTAGGGCCTACGAGCAGTACTTC
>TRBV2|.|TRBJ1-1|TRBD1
CASSERGTGNTEAFF
TGTGCCAGCAGTGAAAGGGGGACAGGGAACACTGAAGCTTTCTTT
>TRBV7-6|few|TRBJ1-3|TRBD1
CASSLLNKAEGNRDRLSSGNTIYF
TGTGCCAGCAGCTTACTAAATAAAGCGGAGGGCAACCGGGACAGGTTATCCTCTGGAAACACCATATATTTT